The 9 T cell receptor beta chains in this list originate from one sample, sequenced in a study of T-cell reconstitution after alpha-beta-depleted transplantation in children. Unique molecular identifiers were used to barcode this TCRbeta library. TCRdb called the PCR reads again in MiXCR, with one record for every CDR3 protein. This sample carries about 900,000 distinct CDR3 sequences, about 29% of them seen once, and the ten largest clones take over 25%. This specimen was PBMCs, mostly from graft donor cells, taken 360 days after TCRalphabeta/CD19-depleted stem cell transplant. The receptors originated from a boy under two years old who had a stem cell transplant for SCID, so the T cells may come from the graft donor.

There are a few counts of this clonotype. The chain combines TRBV12-3 or TRBV12-4 with TRBJ1-2, with TRBD1 identical over 9 bases. CDR3 length: 14 residues. After removal of 1 base from V and 5 bases from J, the junction contained 2 bases not matched to a gene. The CDR3 sequence is CASSLGTGEYGYTF. The CDR3 DNA sequence: TGTGCCAGCAGTTTAGGGACAGGGGAATATGGCTACACCTTC.

This clonotype has a handful of counts. The gene calls are TRBV20-1 and TRBJ1-5, with 7 nucleotides matching TRBD1. The CDR3 runs to 15 residues. V trimming: 6 bases; J trimming: 0 bases; junction bases outside the gene matches: 8. Germline V gives CDR1 DFQATT, CDR2 SNEGSKA (reference sequence). CDR3 loop: CSASDRPYSNQPQHF. CDR3 sequence (DNA): TGCAGTGCCTCGGACAGGCCCTATAGCAATCAGCCCCAGCATTTT.

V gene TRBV2 combines with J gene TRBJ2-7; 9 nucleotides agree with TRBD2. The ends lost 6 bases at V and 2 bases at J; junction bases unmatched: 14. CDR1 is SNHLY and CDR2 is FYNNEI in the germline V gene. The CDR3 is 17 amino acids. The CDR3, as DNA: TGTGCCAGCAGGGGGACTAGGCTAGCGGGGACCGCCTACGAGCAGTACTTC. As protein: CASRGTRLAGTAYEQYF.

This clonotype has more than one count but fewer than ten. The rearrangement links TRBV10-3 to TRBJ1-2; 7 positions match TRBD1. The V gene end was trimmed by 3 bases and the J gene end by 2 bases; junction bases not matched to a gene: 6. CDR3 length: 15 amino acids. CDR1 is ENHRY, CDR2 SYGVKD, per germline. The CDR3 protein is CAISDLQTGNYGYTF. CDR3 bases: TGTGCCATCAGTGACCTCCAGACAGGGAACTATGGCTACACCTTC.

This clonotype was seen repeatedly, ten times or more. The CDR3 reads CASSSRLPSGANVLTF. CDR3 DNA sequence: TGTGCCAGCAGCTCTCGCTTGCCCTCTGGGGCCAACGTCCTGACTTTC. This chain joins TRBV7-8 and TRBJ2-6; unclear D gene. The CDR3 consists of 16 residues. The V gene lost 4 bases and the J gene lost 0 bases, with 10 bases spanning the gap. Germline CDR1 SGHVS, CDR2 FQNEAQ.

This clonotype appeared many times. This chain uses TRBV20-1 with TRBJ2-7; D may match TRBD1 or TRBD2 (7 bases each). Germline CDR1 and CDR2: DFQATT and SNEGSKA (reference sequence). This CDR3 comprises 13 residues. CDR3 residues: CSAGGRVYYEQYF. In DNA, the CDR3 is TGCAGCGCAGGGGGGAGGGTGTACTACGAGCAGTACTTC.

This clonotype turned up a few times. The rearrangement joins TRBV20-1 to TRBJ2-5; possibly TRBD2 for D (6 bases). The CDR3 extends over 12 amino acids. Trimming left V 6 bases short and J 0 bases short, with 8 bases between. CDR1 DFQATT and CDR2 SNEGSKA come from the germline V gene (reference sequence). CDR3 sequence: CSAAGNQETQYF. CDR3 coding DNA: TGCAGTGCGGCGGGGAACCAAGAGACCCAGTACTTC.

This chain uses TRBV18 with TRBJ1-5; 8 positions match TRBD1. This CDR3 is built from 16 residues. Germline values: CDR1 KGHSH, CDR2 LQKENI. Trimming removed 4 bases from V and 3 bases from J; junction bases left unmatched: 8. CDR3 sequence reads: CASSRSGQVNNQPQHF. Written as DNA, the CDR3 is TGTGCCAGCTCACGATCGGGACAGGTTAACAATCAGCCCCAGCATTTT.

The chain uses TRBV20-1 and TRBJ1-1, with 8 bases lining up with TRBD1. V shed 4 bases, J shed 1 base, and the junction held 8 bases outside the gene matches. Germline V gene data show CDR1 as DFQATT and CDR2 as SNEGSKA (reference sequence). This CDR3 has 15 amino acids. The CDR3 sequence: CSAKRLDRANTEAFF. The CDR3 nucleotides read TGCAGTGCTAAGAGATTGGACAGGGCGAACACTGAAGCTTTCTTT.